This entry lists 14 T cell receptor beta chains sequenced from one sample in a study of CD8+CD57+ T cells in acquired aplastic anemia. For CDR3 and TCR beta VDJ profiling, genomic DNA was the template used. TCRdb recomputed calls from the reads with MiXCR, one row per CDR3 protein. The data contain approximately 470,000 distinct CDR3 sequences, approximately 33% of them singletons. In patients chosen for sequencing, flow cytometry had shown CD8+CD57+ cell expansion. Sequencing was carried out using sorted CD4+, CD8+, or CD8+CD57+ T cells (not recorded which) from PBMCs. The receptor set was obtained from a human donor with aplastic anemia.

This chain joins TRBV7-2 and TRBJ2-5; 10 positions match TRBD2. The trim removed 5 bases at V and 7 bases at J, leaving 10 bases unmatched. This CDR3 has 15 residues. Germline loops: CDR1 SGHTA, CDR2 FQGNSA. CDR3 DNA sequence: TGTGCCAGCAGCAGAGGTCGACTAGCGGGCGGGACCCAGTACTTC. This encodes CASSRGRLAGGTQYF.

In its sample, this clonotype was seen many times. In DNA, the CDR3 is TGTGCCAGCAGCTTAACGGGGGGATGGGAGCAGTTCTTC. Translating gives CASSLTGGWEQFF. The J gene is TRBJ2-1, the V gene TRBV7-3; D possibly corresponds to TRBD2 (6 bases). This CDR3 is 13 amino acids long. Germline V lookup: CDR1 SGHTA, CDR2 FQGTGA. The V end lost 0 bases, the J end lost 10 bases, and 10 bases lay between the germline ends.

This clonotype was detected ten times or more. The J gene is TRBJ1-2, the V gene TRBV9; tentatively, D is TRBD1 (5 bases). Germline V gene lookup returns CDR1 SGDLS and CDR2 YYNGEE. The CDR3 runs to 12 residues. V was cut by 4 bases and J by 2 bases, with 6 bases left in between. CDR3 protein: CASSRDNYGYTF. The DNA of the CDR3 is TGTGCCAGCAGCCGGGACAACTATGGCTACACCTTC.

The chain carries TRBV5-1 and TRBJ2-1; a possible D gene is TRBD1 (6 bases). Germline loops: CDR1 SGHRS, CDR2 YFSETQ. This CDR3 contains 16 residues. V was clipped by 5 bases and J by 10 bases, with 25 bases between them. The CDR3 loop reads CASRSIKGTSTYEQFF. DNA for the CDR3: TGCGCCAGCAGGTCGATCAAAGGGACAAGCACCTACGAGCAGTTCTTC. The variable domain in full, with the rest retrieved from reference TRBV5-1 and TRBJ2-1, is KAGVTQTPRYLIKTRGQQVTLSCSPISGHRSVSWYQQTPGQGLQFLFEYFSETQRNKGNFPGRFSGRQFSNSRSEMNVSTLELGDSALYLCASRSIKGTSTYEQFFGPGTRLTVL.

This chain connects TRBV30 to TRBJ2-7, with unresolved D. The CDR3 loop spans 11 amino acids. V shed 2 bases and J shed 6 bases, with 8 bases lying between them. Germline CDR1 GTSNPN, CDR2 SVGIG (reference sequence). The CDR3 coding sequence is TGTGCCTGGAGTCTTAAGGGCGAGCAGTACTTC. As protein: CAWSLKGEQYF.

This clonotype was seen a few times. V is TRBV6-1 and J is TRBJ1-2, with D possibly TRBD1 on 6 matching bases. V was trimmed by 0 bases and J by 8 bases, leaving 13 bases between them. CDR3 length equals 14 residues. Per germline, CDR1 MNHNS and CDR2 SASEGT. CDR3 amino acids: CASSEARGARGYTF. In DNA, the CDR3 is TGTGCCAGCAGTGAAGCTCGGGGGGCGCGCGGCTACACCTTC.

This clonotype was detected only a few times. CDR3 sequence (DNA): TGTGCCAGCAGTACGTTAGCGGGACGCTCCTACGAGCAGTACTTC. Translating it yields CASSTLAGRSYEQYF. J is TRBJ2-7 and V is TRBV27, with 8 positions matching TRBD2. The CDR3 covers 15 residues. CDR1 MNHEY and CDR2 SMNVEV come from the germline V gene (reference sequence). The V segment lost 5 bases and the J segment 0 bases; nucleotides outside the gene matches: 6.

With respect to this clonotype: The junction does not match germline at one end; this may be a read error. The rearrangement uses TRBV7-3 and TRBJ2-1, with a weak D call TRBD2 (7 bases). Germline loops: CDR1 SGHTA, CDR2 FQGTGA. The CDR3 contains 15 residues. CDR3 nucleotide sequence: TGCGCCAGCAGCCACCGGGGCAGGGGAGGGGATGAGCAGTTCTTC. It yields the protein CASSHRGRGGDEQFF.

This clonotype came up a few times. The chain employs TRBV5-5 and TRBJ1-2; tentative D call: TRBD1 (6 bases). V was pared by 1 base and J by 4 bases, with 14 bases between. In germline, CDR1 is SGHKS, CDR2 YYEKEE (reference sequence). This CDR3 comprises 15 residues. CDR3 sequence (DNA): TGTGCCAGCAGCTTGCCGGGGGTACAGGGCTATGGCTACACCTTC. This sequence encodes CASSLPGVQGYGYTF.

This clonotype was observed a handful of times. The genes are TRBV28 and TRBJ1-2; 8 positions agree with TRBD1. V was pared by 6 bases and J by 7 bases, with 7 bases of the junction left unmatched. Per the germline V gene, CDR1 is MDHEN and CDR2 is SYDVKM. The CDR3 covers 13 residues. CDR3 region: CASSFGQGGGYTF. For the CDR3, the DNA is TGTGCCAGCAGCTTCGGACAGGGCGGTGGCTACACCTTC.

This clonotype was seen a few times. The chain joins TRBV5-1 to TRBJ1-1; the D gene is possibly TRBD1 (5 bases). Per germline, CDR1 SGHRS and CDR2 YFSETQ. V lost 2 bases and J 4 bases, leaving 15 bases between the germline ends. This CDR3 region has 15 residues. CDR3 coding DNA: TGCGCCAGCAGCTTCGTGAGGGGCGAAATCACTGAAGCTTTCTTT. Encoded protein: CASSFVRGEITEAFF. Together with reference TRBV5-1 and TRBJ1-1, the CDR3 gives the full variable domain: KAGVTQTPRYLIKTRGQQVTLSCSPISGHRSVSWYQQTPGQGLQFLFEYFSETQRNKGNFPGRFSGRQFSNSRSEMNVSTLELGDSALYLCASSFVRGEITEAFFGQGTRLTVV.

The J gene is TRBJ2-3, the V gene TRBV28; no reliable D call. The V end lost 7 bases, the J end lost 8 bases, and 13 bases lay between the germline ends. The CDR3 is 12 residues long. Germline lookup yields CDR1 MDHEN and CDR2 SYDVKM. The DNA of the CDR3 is TGTGCCAGCATTAATCGGTGGGGTACGCAGTATTTT. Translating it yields CASINRWGTQYF.

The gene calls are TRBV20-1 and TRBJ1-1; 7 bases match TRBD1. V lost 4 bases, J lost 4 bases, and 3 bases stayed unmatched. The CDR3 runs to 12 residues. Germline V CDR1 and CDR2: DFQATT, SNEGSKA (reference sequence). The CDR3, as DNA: TGCAGTGCTAACAGGGGAGGCACTGAAGCTTTCTTT. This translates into CSANRGGTEAFF.

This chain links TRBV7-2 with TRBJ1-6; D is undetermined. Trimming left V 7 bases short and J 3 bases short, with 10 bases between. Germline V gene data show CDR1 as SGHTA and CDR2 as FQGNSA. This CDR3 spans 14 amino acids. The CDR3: CASTTQGYNSPLHF. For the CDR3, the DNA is TGTGCCAGCACCACCCAAGGCTATAATTCACCCCTCCACTTT.